This TCR beta chain came from a study of Graves' ophthalmopathy and Graves' hyperthyroidism. Study background: Stable hyperthyroidism referred to disease that showed no ophthalmopathy within 18 months of follow-up. Study results and limitations: It was with around 70% sensitivity and 72% to 75% specificity that the model predicted ophthalmopathy progression.

RNA served as the template for amplifying TCR beta CDR3 regions. RT-PCR was first run with HTBI primers, then multiplex PCR in a second round. TCRdb analysed the multiplex PCR reads with MiXCR anew, one entry per CDR3 protein. The table shows 580,000 or so distinct CDR3 sequences, with 35% to 40% occurring only once. A word on this clonotype: Its antigen is undetermined.

Other autoimmune disease, uncontrolled infection, pregnancy and lactation led to exclusion. Diagnostic conclusions were grounded in clinical symptoms, serum thyroxine, TRAb, thyroid ultrasound and orbital computed tomography. The CDR3 sequence is 17 residues long. J lost 7 bases, V lost 0 bases, and 12 bases had no gene match. Germline-derived CDR1 and CDR2 are KGHDR and SFDVKD. Sequenced: peripheral blood or thyroid tissue (not recorded which). The sequence derives from an adult man with Graves' hyperthyroidism. The chain joins TRBV24-1 to TRBJ2-7; TRBD2 aligns across 9 bases. DNA of the CDR3: TGTGCCACCAGTGATTTGCGTAGCGGGAGCAGCTACAATGAGCAGTACTTC. This sequence encodes CATSDLRSGSSYNEQYF.